This T cell receptor (beta chain) was identified in a study of blood T cell repertoires in COVID-19. Turning to the study itself: From T cells, B-cell-depleted T cells, or PBMCs came the material, which was cDNA or gDNA.

Germline loops: CDR1 LGHNA, CDR2 YNFKEQ. V lost 0 bases, J lost 0 bases, and 10 bases lay in between. The CDR3 runs 16 residues. TCRdb's copy holds only in-frame clones and misses some; the assay was immunoSEQ multiplex PCR. In the table there are about 90,000 clones, approximately 79% of which are singletons. This sequence originates from a woman over 75 with acute or convalescent COVID-19. Material for sequencing was peripheral blood. The rearrangement uses TRBV4-2 and TRBJ2-3; maybe TRBD2 (6 bases). The CDR3 nucleotides are TGTGCCAGCAGCCAAGATAAACGGGAGAGCACAGATACGCAGTATTTT. It specifies CASSQDKRESTDTQYF.